These 23 T cell receptor beta chains originate from one sample sequenced in a study of radiation and T cells in renal cell carcinoma. Repertoires were generated with immunoSEQ multiplex PCR, while TCRdb's copy carries only in-frame clones and drops some. Among 120,000 to 150,000 clones listed, approximately 87% were seen once. Sample time point: baseline pretreatment blood. Specified treatment: 15 Gy SBRT to primary tumor, nephrectomy 4 weeks later. The material sequenced was blood, taken from a patient whose treatment included radiotherapy and nephrectomy. The receptors here all came from a woman in her forties or fifties with renal cell carcinoma.

This sequence joins TRBV7-2 and TRBJ2-7; TRBD2 agrees at 8 bases. There are 12 residues in the CDR3. Germline-derived CDR1 and CDR2 are SGHTA and FQGNSA. Germline trimming cut 3 bases from V and 6 bases from J; bases unmatched to any gene: 1. DNA for the CDR3: TGTGCCAGCAGCTTTGCGGGGGGCGAGCAGTACTTC. This translates into CASSFAGGEQYF.

The count of this clone is one. This sequence joins TRBV30 and TRBJ2-5; 8 bases line up with TRBD1. The CDR3 consists of 12 residues. With 6 bases clipped from V and 4 bases from J, the junction kept 4 bases outside the gene matches. In germline, CDR1 is GTSNPN, CDR2 SVGIG (reference sequence). CDR3 sequence reads: CACTRGPETQYF. The CDR3 nucleotides are TGTGCCTGTACCAGGGGGCCAGAGACCCAGTACTTC.

This clone was observed a handful of times. The chain uses TRBV13 and TRBJ1-2; the D gene is possibly TRBD1 (5 bases). Trimming pared 5 bases from V and 3 bases from J, leaving 16 bases between. Germline V gene data show CDR1 as PRHDT and CDR2 as FYEKMQ (reference sequence). CDR3 size: 15 residues. The CDR3 sequence is CASSPDGGEYYGYTF. CDR3 in DNA: TGTGCCAGCAGCCCTGATGGAGGGGAGTACTATGGCTACACCTTC.

This chain connects TRBV5-6 to TRBJ1-1; D is unresolved. There are 13 residues in the CDR3. The ends were cut back, 1 base at V and 10 bases at J, with 14 bases in the middle. Per germline, CDR1 SGHDT and CDR2 YYEEEE. CDR3 protein: CASSLIGELLAFF. CDR3 DNA sequence: TGTGCCAGCAGCTTGATCGGGGAATTGTTAGCTTTCTTT.

The gene calls are TRBV23-1 and TRBJ2-7; no firm D call. TRBV23-1 is an open reading frame, and its role is uncertain. This CDR3 region has 13 residues. CDR3 sequence reads: CPGWIKGPYEQYF. The CDR3 coding sequence is TGCCCCGGCTGGATAAAGGGTCCCTACGAGCAGTACTTC.

For this clone: One end of the junction does not line up with germline, which may come from a read error. The chain is built from TRBV30 and TRBJ1-1; TRBD1 is a possible D gene (5 bases). Germline V gene sequence: CDR1 GTSNPN, CDR2 SVGIG (reference sequence). The CDR3 totals 12 residues. The CDR3 region has the DNA TGTGCTTGGATGTCGGGGCCCACTGAAGCTTTCTTT. Residues: CAWMSGPTEAFF.

The chain has TRBV2 and TRBJ2-3, with TRBD1 matching 10 bases. The CDR3 covers 17 residues. V dropped 1 base and J dropped 2; count of bases not matched to a gene: 6. Germline assignment: CDR1 SNHLY and CDR2 FYNNEI. The CDR3 loop reads CASSEDGTGDFTDTQYF. Here the CDR3 DNA reads TGTGCCAGCAGTGAAGATGGGACAGGGGACTTCACAGATACGCAGTATTTT.

V is TRBV10-3 and J is TRBJ2-7, with D unclear. V was shortened by 6 bases and J by 2 bases, with 8 bases between the two germline ends. The CDR3 has 12 amino acids. Germline assignment: CDR1 ENHRY and CDR2 SYGVKD. The chain's CDR3 is CAIRDGAYEQYF. The CDR3 DNA follows: TGTGCCATCAGGGACGGAGCCTACGAGCAGTACTTC.

The chain couples TRBV5-6 to TRBJ1-6; no reliable D call. The CDR3 contains 12 residues. Germline-derived CDR1 and CDR2 are SGHDT and YYEEEE. V gave up 2 bases and J gave up 10 bases, with 7 bases separating them. DNA of the CDR3: TGTGCCAGCAGCTTAAATCAATCACCCCTCCACTTT. This translates into CASSLNQSPLHF.

This clone came up a few times. The chain has TRBV2 and TRBJ1-2; the D is unclear. This CDR3 comprises 11 residues. The V end was cut by 1 base, the J end by 3 bases, with 0 bases between. Germline CDR1 reads SNHLY; CDR2 reads FYNNEI. The CDR3 DNA sequence: TGTGCCAGCAGTGAAGACTATGGCTACACCTTC. Amino acids: CASSEDYGYTF. The full variable domain, its missing parts supplied by reference TRBV2 and TRBJ1-2, is EPEVTQTPSHQVTQMGQEVILRCVPISNHLYFYWYRQILGQKVEFLVSFYNNEISEKSEIFDDQFSVERPDGSNFTLKIRSTKLEDSAMYFCASSEDYGYTFGSGTRLTVV.

The chain recombines TRBV27 with TRBJ2-3, with 11 positions matching TRBD2. The trim removed 3 bases at V and 4 bases at J, leaving 6 bases unmatched. CDR3 length equals 16 residues. The V gene's germline CDR1 is MNHEY and CDR2 SMNVEV (reference sequence). The CDR3 DNA is TGTGCCAGCAGTTTGGGGCTAGCGGGGGGAGCAGATACGCAGTATTTT. Encoded protein: CASSLGLAGGADTQYF.

This clone was seen a single time. The chain uses TRBV2 and TRBJ2-3, with TRBD1 matching over 7 bases. The CDR3 loop spans 13 amino acids. V gave up 6 bases and J gave up 9 bases; unmatched junction bases: 9. Per germline, CDR1 SNHLY and CDR2 FYNNEI. The CDR3 reads CASSADSGGTQYF. The CDR3 DNA reads as TGTGCCAGCAGCGCCGACTCAGGGGGAACGCAGTATTTT. The variable domain in full, completed from reference TRBV2 and TRBJ2-3, reads EPEVTQTPSHQVTQMGQEVILRCVPISNHLYFYWYRQILGQKVEFLVSFYNNEISEKSEIFDDQFSVERPDGSNFTLKIRSTKLEDSAMYFCASSADSGGTQYFGPGTRLTVL.

This chain links TRBV4-3 with TRBJ2-6; D gene unclear. The CDR3 length is 15 residues. Deletions cut 0 bases from V and 1 base from J, with 4 bases between. Per germline, CDR1 LGHNA and CDR2 YSLEER. The CDR3 loop reads CASSQDYSGANVLTF. The DNA of the CDR3 is TGCGCCAGCAGCCAAGACTATTCTGGGGCCAACGTCCTGACTTTC.

In DNA form, the CDR3 reads TGTGCCAGCAGTTACTCGTCTGGCAGGAACACTGAAGCTTTCTTT. This encodes CASSYSSGRNTEAFF. The rearrangement joins TRBV6-5 to TRBJ1-1; D is ambiguous. Germline CDR1 MNHEY, CDR2 SVGAGI. With 0 bases removed from V and 1 base from J, the gap between germline ends came to 9 bases. CDR3 length: 15 residues.

The chain carries TRBV6-6 and TRBJ1-5; maybe TRBD1 (6 bases). CDR1 is MNHNY and CDR2 is SVGAGI in the germline V gene (reference sequence). The CDR3 is made up of 15 amino acids. Trimming left V 2 bases short and J 7 bases short, with 15 bases between. Here the CDR3 DNA reads TGTGCCAGCAGTTACGTCGACAGGCTTGGCCAGCCCCAGCATTTT. Translated: CASSYVDRLGQPQHF.

This clone was seen only a few times. The V call is TRBV5-1, the J call TRBJ2-7, with a possible D match to TRBD2 (7 bases). Germline V CDR1 and CDR2: SGHRS, YFSETQ. This CDR3 has 15 residues. The V and J ends lost 4 bases and 0 bases respectively, with 14 bases between them. CDR3 in amino acids: CASSKRGGTSYEQYF. The CDR3 DNA is TGCGCCAGCAGCAAGAGGGGGGGGACCTCCTACGAGCAGTACTTC.

The chain recombines TRBV12-5 with TRBJ2-3, with D perhaps matching TRBD2 (5 bases). V gave up 3 bases and J gave up 2 bases, with 18 bases separating them. The CDR3 runs to 17 residues. Per germline, CDR1 LGHNT and CDR2 FRNRAP. This chain's CDR3 is CASGFLGRDPDTDTQYF. Here the CDR3 DNA reads TGTGCTAGTGGTTTTCTGGGCCGGGATCCCGACACAGATACGCAGTATTTT.

The table lists this clone with a few counts. V gene TRBV18 combines with J gene TRBJ1-5, with D unclear. V was shortened by 4 bases and J by 5 bases, with 9 bases between the two germline ends. The CDR3 is 13 amino acids. CDR1 KGHSH and CDR2 LQKENI come from the germline V gene. The CDR3 region has the DNA TGTGCCAGCTCACTATCCAAGGATCAGCCCCAGCATTTT. Translated, it gives CASSLSKDQPQHF.

This chain uses TRBV6-5 with TRBJ2-1, with 8 bases that match TRBD2. From germline, CDR1 is MNHEY and CDR2 SVGAGI. This CDR3 has 16 residues. Trimming removed 4 bases from V and 4 bases from J; junction bases left unmatched: 9. The CDR3 spells CASSSAGGGRYNEQFF. CDR3 nucleotides: TGTGCCAGCAGTTCGGCCGGGGGGGGGCGTTACAATGAGCAGTTCTTC.

The chain carries TRBV6-1 and TRBJ1-4, with no clear D. CDR1 is MNHNS and CDR2 is SASEGT in the germline V gene. The CDR3 covers 14 residues. With 5 bases removed from V and 8 bases from J, the gap between germline ends came to 15 bases. CDR3 DNA: TGTGCCAGCAGTACTCGTCGGGCGGAAGAAAAACTGTTTTTT. It translates to CASSTRRAEEKLFF.

The V gene is TRBV9, the J gene TRBJ1-6; D unresolved. Between the trimmed V and J ends, which lost 4 bases and 7 bases, there was a span of 9 bases. CDR3 length: 13 residues. Germline V lookup: CDR1 SGDLS, CDR2 YYNGEE. CDR3 in amino acids: CASSPLKNSPLHF. CDR3 bases: TGTGCCAGCAGCCCCTTAAAGAATTCACCCCTCCACTTT.

J is TRBJ2-2 and V is TRBV5-5; tentative D call: TRBD1 (8 bases). With 3 bases removed from V and 9 bases from J, the gap between germline ends came to 15 bases. This CDR3 region has 14 residues. Germline loops: CDR1 SGHKS, CDR2 YYEKEE (reference sequence). CDR3 sequence reads: CASSYRGGDWELFF. The CDR3 DNA sequence: TGTGCCAGCAGCTACAGGGGGGGCGATTGGGAGCTGTTTTTT.

V gene TRBV6-5 combines with J gene TRBJ1-2; 9 bases are a match to TRBD1. The ends lost 6 bases at V and 4 bases at J; junction bases unmatched: 3. This CDR3 spans 13 amino acids. Germline V CDR1 and CDR2: MNHEY, SVGAGI. CDR3 nucleotide sequence: TGTGCCAGCAGATCGGACAGGGGCTATGGCTACACCTTC. Amino acids: CASRSDRGYGYTF.